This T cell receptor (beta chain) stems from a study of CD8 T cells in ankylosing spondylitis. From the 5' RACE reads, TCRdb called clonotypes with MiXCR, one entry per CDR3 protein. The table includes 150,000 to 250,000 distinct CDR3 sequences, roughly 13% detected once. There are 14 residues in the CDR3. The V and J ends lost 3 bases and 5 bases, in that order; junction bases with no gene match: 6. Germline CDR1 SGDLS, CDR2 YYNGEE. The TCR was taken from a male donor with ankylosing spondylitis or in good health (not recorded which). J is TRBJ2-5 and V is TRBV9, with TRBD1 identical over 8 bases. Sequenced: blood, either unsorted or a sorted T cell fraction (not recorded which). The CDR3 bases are TGTGCCAGCAGCGAAGACAGGGGCTGGGAGACCCAGTACTTC. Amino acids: CASSEDRGWETQYF.